This TCR beta chain was obtained from a study of shared clonotypes between healthy human individuals. The assay was immunoSEQ multiplex PCR, and TCRdb's table has in-frame clones only and misses some. Of about 700,000 clones in the sample, approximately 79% are singletons; the top ten hold about 1.7%. This CDR3 is 13 amino acids long. Germline V gene sequence: CDR1 SGHDN, CDR2 FVKESK. The V end was cut by 3 bases, the J end by 5 bases, with 10 bases between. V gene TRBV14 combines with J gene TRBJ2-5; no clear D. This receptor was obtained from a woman in her 30s in good health. Sequencing used memory CD4+ T cells sorted from blood. Regarding subset: CD45RA-negative fraction. The CDR3 spells CASSQNLLETQYF. CDR3 DNA sequence: TGTGCCAGCAGCCAGAACCTACTGGAGACCCAGTACTTC.